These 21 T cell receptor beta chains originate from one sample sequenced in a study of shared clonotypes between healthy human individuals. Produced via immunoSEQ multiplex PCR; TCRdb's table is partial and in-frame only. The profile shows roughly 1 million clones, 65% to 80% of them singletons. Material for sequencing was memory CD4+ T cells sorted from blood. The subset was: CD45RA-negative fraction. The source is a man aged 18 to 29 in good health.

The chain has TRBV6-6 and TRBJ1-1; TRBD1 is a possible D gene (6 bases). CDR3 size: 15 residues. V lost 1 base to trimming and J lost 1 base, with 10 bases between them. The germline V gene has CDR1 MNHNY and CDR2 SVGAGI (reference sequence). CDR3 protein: CASSYFKDRNTEAFF. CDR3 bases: TGTGCCAGCAGTTACTTTAAGGACAGGAACACTGAAGCTTTCTTT.

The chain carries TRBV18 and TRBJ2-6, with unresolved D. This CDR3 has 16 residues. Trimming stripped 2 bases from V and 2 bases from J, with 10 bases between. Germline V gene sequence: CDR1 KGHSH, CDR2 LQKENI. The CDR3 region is CASSPSRLPGANVLTF. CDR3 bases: TGTGCCAGCTCACCATCTAGGCTACCTGGGGCCAACGTCCTGACTTTC.

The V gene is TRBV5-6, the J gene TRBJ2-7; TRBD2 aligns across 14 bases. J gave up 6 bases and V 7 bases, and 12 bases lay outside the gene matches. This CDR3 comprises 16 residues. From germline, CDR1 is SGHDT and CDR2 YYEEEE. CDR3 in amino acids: CASRIAGLAGVTEQYF. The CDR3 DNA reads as TGTGCCAGCCGAATAGCGGGACTAGCGGGAGTAACCGAGCAGTACTTC.

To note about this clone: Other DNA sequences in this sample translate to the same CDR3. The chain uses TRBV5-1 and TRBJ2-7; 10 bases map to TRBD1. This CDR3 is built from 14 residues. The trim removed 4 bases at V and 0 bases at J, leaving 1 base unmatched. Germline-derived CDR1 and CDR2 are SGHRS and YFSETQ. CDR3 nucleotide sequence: TGCGCCAGCAGCAGGACAGGGGGCTCCTACGAGCAGTACTTC. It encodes CASSRTGGSYEQYF.

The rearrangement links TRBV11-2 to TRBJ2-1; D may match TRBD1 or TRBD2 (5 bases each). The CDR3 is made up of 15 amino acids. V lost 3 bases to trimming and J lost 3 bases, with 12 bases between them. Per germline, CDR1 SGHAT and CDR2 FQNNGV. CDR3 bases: TGTGCCAGCAGCTTTTTAGGGGAGCGCTACAATGAGCAGTTCTTC. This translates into CASSFLGERYNEQFF.

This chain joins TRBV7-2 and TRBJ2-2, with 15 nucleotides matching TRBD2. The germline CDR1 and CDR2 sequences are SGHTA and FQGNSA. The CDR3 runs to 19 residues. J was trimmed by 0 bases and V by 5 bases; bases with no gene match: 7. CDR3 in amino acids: CASSRRGLAGGPNTGELFF. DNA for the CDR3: TGTGCCAGCAGCCGCCGGGGACTAGCGGGAGGCCCGAACACCGGGGAGCTGTTTTTT.

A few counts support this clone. The CDR3 reads CASSPGPTYEQYF. CDR3 nucleotide sequence: TGTGCCAGTAGTCCGGGGCCGACCTACGAGCAGTACTTC. V usage is TRBV19 and J usage is TRBJ2-7; D may be TRBD1 or TRBD2 (5 bases each). Germline CDR1 reads LNHDA; CDR2 reads SQIVND (reference sequence). Between the trimmed V and J ends, which lost 5 bases and 2 bases, there was a span of 10 bases. The CDR3 runs to 13 residues.

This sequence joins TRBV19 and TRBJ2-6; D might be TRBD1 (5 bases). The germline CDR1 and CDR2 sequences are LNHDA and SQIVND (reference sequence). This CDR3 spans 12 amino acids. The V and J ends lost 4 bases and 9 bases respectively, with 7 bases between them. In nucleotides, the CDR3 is TGTGCCAGTAGTAACAGGCTCAACGTCCTGACTTTC. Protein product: CASSNRLNVLTF.

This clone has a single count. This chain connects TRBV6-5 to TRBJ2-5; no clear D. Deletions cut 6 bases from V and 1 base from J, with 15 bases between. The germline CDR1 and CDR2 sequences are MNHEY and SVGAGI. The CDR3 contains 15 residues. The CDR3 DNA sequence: TGTGCCAGCAGCTCCGCAGGCTCGGGCCAAGAGACCCAGTACTTC. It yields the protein CASSSAGSGQETQYF.

The CDR3 DNA reads TGCGCCAGCAGCGTCAGGGGTGACAGCGAGACCCAGTACTTC. Residues: CASSVRGDSETQYF. This rearrangement joins TRBV5-1 to TRBJ2-5, with D perhaps matching TRBD1 (6 bases). There are 14 residues in the CDR3. V lost 4 bases, J lost 5 bases, and 15 bases lay in between. Germline loops: CDR1 SGHRS, CDR2 YFSETQ.

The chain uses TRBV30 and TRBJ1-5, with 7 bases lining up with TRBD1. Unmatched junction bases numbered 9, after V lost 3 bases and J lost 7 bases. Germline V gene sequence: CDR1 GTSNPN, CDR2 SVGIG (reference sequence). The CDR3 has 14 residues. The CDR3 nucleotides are TGTGCCTGGAGGGCAGGGGGAGGTAACCAGCCCCAGCATTTT. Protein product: CAWRAGGGNQPQHF.

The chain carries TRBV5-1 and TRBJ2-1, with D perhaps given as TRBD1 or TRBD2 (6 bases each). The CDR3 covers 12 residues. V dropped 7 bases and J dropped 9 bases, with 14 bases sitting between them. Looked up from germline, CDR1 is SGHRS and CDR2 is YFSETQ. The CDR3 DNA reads TGCGCCAGCTTCCGGGGGCCCGGTGAGCAGTTCTTC. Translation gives CASFRGPGEQFF.

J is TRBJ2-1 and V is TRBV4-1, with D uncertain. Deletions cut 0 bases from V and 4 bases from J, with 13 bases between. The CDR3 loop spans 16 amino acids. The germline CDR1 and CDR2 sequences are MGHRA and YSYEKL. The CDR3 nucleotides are TGCGCCAGCAGCCAAGATGTATGGCGAAGTTACAATGAGCAGTTCTTC. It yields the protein CASSQDVWRSYNEQFF.

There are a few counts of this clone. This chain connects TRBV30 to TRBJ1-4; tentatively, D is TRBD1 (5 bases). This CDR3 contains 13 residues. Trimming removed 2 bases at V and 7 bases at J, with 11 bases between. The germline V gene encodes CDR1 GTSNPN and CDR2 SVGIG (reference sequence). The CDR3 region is CAWSFGGAEKLFF. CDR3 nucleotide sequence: TGTGCCTGGAGTTTCGGAGGGGCTGAAAAACTGTTTTTT.

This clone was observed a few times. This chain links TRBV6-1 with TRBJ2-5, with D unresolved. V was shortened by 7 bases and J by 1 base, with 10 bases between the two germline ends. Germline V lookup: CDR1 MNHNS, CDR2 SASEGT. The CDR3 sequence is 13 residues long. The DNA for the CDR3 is TGTGCCAGCAACCAGCTTGTCCAAGAGACCCAGTACTTC. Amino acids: CASNQLVQETQYF.

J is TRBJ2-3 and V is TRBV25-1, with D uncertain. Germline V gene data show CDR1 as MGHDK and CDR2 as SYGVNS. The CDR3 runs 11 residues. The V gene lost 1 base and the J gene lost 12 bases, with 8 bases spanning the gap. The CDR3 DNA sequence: TGTGCCAGCAGTGAATCGGTGGGACAGTATTTT. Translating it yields CASSESVGQYF.

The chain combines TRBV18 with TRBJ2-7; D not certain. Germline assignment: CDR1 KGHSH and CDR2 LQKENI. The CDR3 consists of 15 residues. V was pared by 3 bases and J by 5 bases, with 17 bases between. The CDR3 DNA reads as TGTGCCAGCTCACCCTTAGAAAAAGGAGTAAACGAGCAGTACTTC. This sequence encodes CASSPLEKGVNEQYF.

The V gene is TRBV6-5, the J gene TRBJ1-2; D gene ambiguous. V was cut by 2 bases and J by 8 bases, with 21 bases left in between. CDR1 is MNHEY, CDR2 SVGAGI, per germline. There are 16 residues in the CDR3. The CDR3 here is CASSYSYTTTQGGYTF. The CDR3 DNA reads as TGTGCCAGCAGTTACAGCTATACGACAACCCAAGGCGGCTACACCTTC.

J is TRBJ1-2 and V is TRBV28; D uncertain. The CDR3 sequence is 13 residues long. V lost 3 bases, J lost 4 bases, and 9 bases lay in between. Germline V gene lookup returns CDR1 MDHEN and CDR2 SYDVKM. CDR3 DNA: TGTGCCAGCAGTTTTCCGAGCCTCTATGGCTACACCTTC. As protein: CASSFPSLYGYTF.

As DNA, the CDR3 is TGTGCCAGCAGCTTATCCGGGGGAGTCGGCTCCTACGAGCAGTACTTC. Translating it yields CASSLSGGVGSYEQYF. The genes are TRBV5-4 and TRBJ2-7, with D perhaps matching TRBD2 (6 bases). Trimming cost V 2 bases and J 0 bases, with 15 bases left between them. Germline V gene lookup returns CDR1 SGHNT and CDR2 YYREEE (reference sequence). The CDR3 is made up of 16 amino acids.

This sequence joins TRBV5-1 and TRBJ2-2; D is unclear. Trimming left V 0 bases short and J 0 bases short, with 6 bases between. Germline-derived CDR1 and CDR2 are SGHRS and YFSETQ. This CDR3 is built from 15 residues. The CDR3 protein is CASSLASPNTGELFF. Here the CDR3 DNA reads TGCGCCAGCAGCTTGGCCAGCCCGAACACCGGGGAGCTGTTTTTT. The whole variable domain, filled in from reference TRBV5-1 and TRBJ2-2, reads KAGVTQTPRYLIKTRGQQVTLSCSPISGHRSVSWYQQTPGQGLQFLFEYFSETQRNKGNFPGRFSGRQFSNSRSEMNVSTLELGDSALYLCASSLASPNTGELFFGEGSRLTVL.